The 32 T cell receptor beta chains below come from one sample, sequenced in a study of blood T cell repertoires in COVID-19. The protocol was immunoSEQ multiplex PCR, while the TCRdb copy is restricted to in-frame clones and leaves out a portion. Among approximately 97,000 clones listed, 85% were seen once. Material: peripheral blood. The receptors were sampled from an elderly man with acute or convalescent COVID-19.

This clone was picked up one time. The chain couples TRBV28 to TRBJ1-4; 7 bases fit TRBD1. J gave up 4 bases and V 5 bases, and 7 bases lay outside the gene matches. From germline, CDR1 is MDHEN and CDR2 SYDVKM. The CDR3 consists of 15 residues. The DNA of the CDR3 is TGTGCCAGCAGTCCCCCGACAGGGTTTAATGAAAAACTGTTTTTT. Residues: CASSPPTGFNEKLFF.

This rearrangement joins TRBV28 to TRBJ2-7, with D possibly matching TRBD1 (5 bases). CDR3 size: 15 residues. V lost 5 bases and J lost 4, with 18 bases in between. CDR1 is MDHEN and CDR2 is SYDVKM in the germline V gene. The CDR3 region has the DNA TGTGCCAGCAGTCCGCCTGGGGCCCTGATTTACGAGCAGTACTTC. It encodes CASSPPGALIYEQYF.

The V call is TRBV7-9, the J call TRBJ2-1; 11 nucleotides line up with TRBD2. The CDR3 has 17 amino acids. CDR1 is SEHNR and CDR2 is FQNEAQ in the germline V gene (reference sequence). V trimming: 1 base; J trimming: 7 bases; junction bases outside the gene matches: 9. CDR3 nucleotides: TGTGCCAGCAGCTTAGAGAGGGGACTAGCGGCAACTAATGAGCAGTTCTTC. Residues: CASSLERGLAATNEQFF.

The CDR3 bases are TGCAGCGGTACACAGGGGCACGAGCAGTACTTC. It specifies CSGTQGHEQYF. This rearrangement joins TRBV29-1 to TRBJ2-7, with TRBD1 matching over 7 bases. From germline, CDR1 is SQVTM and CDR2 ANQGSEA. The CDR3 extends over 11 amino acids. V dropped 7 bases and J dropped 5; count of bases not matched to a gene: 5.

This chain links TRBV28 with TRBJ2-1, with 10 bases identical to TRBD2. With 4 bases clipped from V and 8 bases from J, the junction kept 11 bases outside the gene matches. The CDR3 is made up of 16 amino acids. Germline V lookup: CDR1 MDHEN, CDR2 SYDVKM. This chain's CDR3 is CASSSPTSGAGHEQFF. CDR3 sequence (DNA): TGTGCCAGCAGTTCACCTACTAGCGGGGCAGGGCATGAGCAGTTCTTC.

The V call is TRBV15, the J call TRBJ1-1; 8 bases are shared with TRBD1. CDR3 length: 14 amino acids. Germline V gene sequence: CDR1 LNHNV, CDR2 YYDKDF (reference sequence). The junction had 4 bases not matched to a gene; V was cut back by 6 bases and J by 1 base. The CDR3 protein is CATRRGQENTEAFF. CDR3 coding DNA: TGTGCCACCAGAAGGGGACAGGAGAACACTGAAGCTTTCTTT.

The chain combines TRBV6-1 with TRBJ2-1; 7 bases map to TRBD2. This CDR3 is built from 16 residues. Unmatched junction bases numbered 5, after V lost 0 bases and J lost 3 bases. Germline CDR1 reads MNHNS; CDR2 reads SASEGT. The CDR3 coding sequence is TGTGCCAGCAGTGAAGCGGAAGCGGGATACTACAATGAGCAGTTCTTC. It translates to CASSEAEAGYYNEQFF.

This clone was counted a few times. The genes are TRBV30 and TRBJ1-3; possibly TRBD1 for D (6 bases). Trimming pared 4 bases from V and 0 bases from J, leaving 28 bases between. The CDR3 has 20 amino acids. Germline V gene sequence: CDR1 GTSNPN, CDR2 SVGIG (reference sequence). This CDR3 reads CAWTPRDMLLRSTSGNTIYF. The DNA of the CDR3 is TGTGCCTGGACTCCCCGGGACATGCTGCTGAGGTCCACCTCTGGAAACACCATATATTTT.

This rearrangement joins TRBV19 to TRBJ2-4, with D perhaps matching TRBD2 (6 bases). Looked up from germline, CDR1 is LNHDA and CDR2 is SQIVND (reference sequence). The CDR3 is 13 amino acids. Trimming removed 8 bases from V and 7 bases from J, with 15 bases in between. The CDR3 DNA sequence: TGTGCCAGTTGCCCGTCGGGGGTGAACATTCAGTACTTC. It codes for CASCPSGVNIQYF.

The chain carries TRBV15 and TRBJ1-2; D might be TRBD1 (6 bases). The germline V and J ends were trimmed by 1 base and 3 bases, with 12 bases remaining between them. The CDR3 spans 15 residues. Germline V gives CDR1 LNHNV, CDR2 YYDKDF (reference sequence). CDR3 nucleotide sequence: TGTGCCACCAGCAGAGCACAGGGTGCGGACTATGGCTACACCTTC. This translates into CATSRAQGADYGYTF.

The chain uses TRBV7-9 and TRBJ1-2; D may be TRBD1 (5 bases). Trimming took 1 base from V and 3 from J, leaving 9 bases between them. Germline CDR1 SEHNR, CDR2 FQNEAQ (reference sequence). The CDR3 totals 14 residues. The CDR3 sequence: CASSLVRVDYGYTF. DNA for the CDR3: TGTGCCAGCAGCTTAGTCAGGGTCGACTATGGCTACACCTTC. Supplemented by reference TRBV7-9 and TRBJ1-2, the full variable domain reads DTGVSQNPRHKITKRGQNVTFRCDPISEHNRLYWYRQTLGQGPEFLTYFQNEAQLEKSRLLSDRFSAERPKGSFSTLEIQRTEQGDSAMYLCASSLVRVDYGYTFGSGTRLTVV.

The gene calls are TRBV28 and TRBJ2-1; 9 nucleotides match TRBD2. Germline values: CDR1 MDHEN, CDR2 SYDVKM. The CDR3 is 14 amino acids. V was clipped by 6 bases and J by 5 bases; unmatched bases: 5. The CDR3 region is CASRPAGGHNEQFF. CDR3 DNA: TGTGCCAGCAGGCCGGCGGGAGGGCACAATGAGCAGTTCTTC.

This clone was seen only a few times. This chain links TRBV5-4 with TRBJ2-7; tentative D call: TRBD2 (5 bases). The CDR3 covers 14 residues. Trimming shortened V by 4 bases and J by 3 bases, and 14 bases separated the two germline ends. Germline V lookup: CDR1 SGHNT, CDR2 YYREEE (reference sequence). The DNA of the CDR3 is TGTGCCAGCAGCGCGGGCGCTAGTCTCTACGAGCAGTACTTC. It is translated as CASSAGASLYEQYF.

This sequence joins TRBV6-2 or TRBV6-3 and TRBJ1-4; TRBD1 might be the D (6 bases). Trimming left V 5 bases short and J 14 bases short, with 21 bases between. From germline, CDR1 is MNHEY and CDR2 SVGEGT. The CDR3 is made up of 14 amino acids. The CDR3 reads CASSRQEEVIRLFF. CDR3 DNA: TGTGCCAGCAGTCGACAGGAAGAAGTTATAAGGCTGTTTTTT.

The rearrangement links TRBV28 to TRBJ1-6; D possibly corresponds to TRBD1 (5 bases). Germline V gene sequence: CDR1 MDHEN, CDR2 SYDVKM. Trimming removed 10 bases at V and 0 bases at J, with 16 bases between. The CDR3 has 16 residues. Here the CDR3 reads CAINTGSSSYNSPLHF. The CDR3 DNA is TGTGCCATCAACACAGGTTCGAGCTCCTATAATTCACCCCTCCACTTT.

The chain carries TRBV4-2 and TRBJ2-1; D might be TRBD2 (7 bases). Germline CDR1 reads LGHNA; CDR2 reads YNFKEQ. V was cut by 4 bases and J by 7 bases, with 20 bases left in between. The CDR3 runs 16 residues. DNA of the CDR3: TGTGCCAGCAGCCCGGGGGGCGGCGGGAGTGGAAATGAGCAGTTCTTC. It translates to CASSPGGGGSGNEQFF.

The V call is TRBV4-2, the J call TRBJ1-3; possible D gene TRBD1, 5 bases. The CDR3 loop spans 16 amino acids. Germline V CDR1 and CDR2: LGHNA, YNFKEQ. Trimming pared 3 bases from V and 0 bases from J, leaving 12 bases between. CDR3 DNA sequence: TGTGCCAGCAGCCACCTTGGGACTGACTCTGGAAACACCATATATTTT. It encodes CASSHLGTDSGNTIYF.

This chain's CDR3 is CASSLTYEQYF. The CDR3 DNA is TGTGCCAGCAGCTTAACTTACGAGCAGTACTTC. This chain uses TRBV11-2 with TRBJ2-7; no reliable D call. CDR3 length: 11 amino acids. The germline V gene has CDR1 SGHAT and CDR2 FQNNGV. V was clipped by 2 bases and J by 4 bases, with 3 bases between them.

The chain carries TRBV28 and TRBJ1-5; TRBD1 agrees at 8 bases. V lost 7 bases to trimming and J lost 4 bases; unmatched junction nucleotides: 9. Germline V gene lookup returns CDR1 MDHEN and CDR2 SYDVKM. The CDR3 length is 15 residues. The CDR3 loop is CASTPSDRVNQPQHF. The CDR3 DNA reads TGTGCCAGCACCCCCTCGGACAGGGTAAATCAGCCCCAGCATTTT.

The CDR3 here is CASSQEWSGGSSSYNEQFF. CDR3 coding DNA: TGCGCCAGCAGCCAAGAATGGTCAGGGGGGTCAAGCTCCTACAATGAGCAGTTCTTC. This sequence joins TRBV4-3 and TRBJ2-1, with D tentatively TRBD1 (7 bases). The V and J ends lost 0 bases and 0 bases respectively, with 18 bases between them. CDR1 LGHNA and CDR2 YSLEER come from the germline V gene. CDR3 length equals 19 residues.

The gene calls are TRBV19 and TRBJ1-5, with D possibly TRBD1 on 6 matching bases. Germline V gene sequence: CDR1 LNHDA, CDR2 SQIVND (reference sequence). CDR3 length equals 16 residues. V dropped 0 bases and J dropped 3 bases, with 12 bases sitting between them. CDR3 sequence (DNA): TGTGCCAGTAGTATAGAGACAGGAGTTATCAATCAGCCCCAGCATTTT. Its protein is CASSIETGVINQPQHF.

The rearrangement uses TRBV28 and TRBJ1-5, with D possibly TRBD1 on 5 matching bases. The germline gives CDR1 MDHEN, CDR2 SYDVKM. This CDR3 is built from 13 residues. The V gene lost 4 bases and the J gene lost 4 bases, with 8 bases spanning the gap. The CDR3 region is CASSYQGNQPQHF. CDR3 coding DNA: TGTGCCAGCAGTTACCAGGGTAATCAGCCCCAGCATTTT.

The chain employs TRBV7-9 and TRBJ2-3; 7 positions agree with TRBD2. CDR3 length: 14 amino acids. The junction had 3 bases not matched to a gene; V was cut back by 1 base and J by 5 bases. The germline V gene has CDR1 SEHNR and CDR2 FQNEAQ (reference sequence). The CDR3 coding sequence is TGTGCCAGCAGCTTAGGCGGGGGAATAGATACGCAGTATTTT. Encoded protein: CASSLGGGIDTQYF.

The chain combines TRBV28 with TRBJ1-3, with D perhaps TRBD1 (5 bases). Trimming cost V 5 bases and J 3 bases, with 14 bases left between them. The CDR3 sequence is 15 residues long. CDR1 and CDR2 (germline): MDHEN, SYDVKM. The DNA of the CDR3 is TGTGCCAGCAGTCCCACCGGGACTAATGGAAACACCATATATTTT. This sequence encodes CASSPTGTNGNTIYF.

The chain carries TRBV6-5 and TRBJ2-7, with 11 bases fitting TRBD1. The germline V gene has CDR1 MNHEY and CDR2 SVGAGI. Losses at the gene ends were 7 bases for V and 1 base for J; bases not matched to a gene: 3. The CDR3 is 14 residues long. The CDR3 loop reads CASTRDRGSYEQYF. The CDR3 nucleotides read TGTGCCAGCACCAGGGACAGGGGGTCCTACGAGCAGTACTTC.

The sample holds a few counts of this clone. CDR3 amino acids: CASSTRDTYGYTF. The CDR3 DNA reads as TGTGCCAGCAGCACCCGGGACACATATGGCTACACCTTC. The chain uses TRBV5-4 and TRBJ1-2, with D perhaps TRBD1 (6 bases). Germline V gene sequence: CDR1 SGHNT, CDR2 YYREEE (reference sequence). CDR3 length: 13 residues. V was trimmed by 4 bases and J by 5 bases, leaving 12 bases between them.

The chain uses TRBV27 and TRBJ1-6; no clear D. This CDR3 contains 14 residues. The V end lost 6 bases, the J end lost 7 bases, and 13 bases lay between the germline ends. Germline CDR1 reads MNHEY; CDR2 reads SMNVEV (reference sequence). The CDR3 protein is CASSPLIANSPLHF. In DNA form, the CDR3 reads TGTGCCAGCAGCCCATTAATCGCGAATTCACCCCTCCACTTT.

The chain recombines TRBV5-6 with TRBJ2-7; 14 bases line up with TRBD2. From germline, CDR1 is SGHDT and CDR2 YYEEEE. The J segment lost 3 bases and the V segment lost 4 bases, leaving 3 bases of the junction unmatched. The CDR3 is 15 residues long. In DNA, the CDR3 is TGTGCCAGCAGCCCGGGACTAGCGGGAGACTACGAGCAGTACTTC. The encoded protein is CASSPGLAGDYEQYF.

The rearrangement joins TRBV19 to TRBJ1-2; 9 positions agree with TRBD1. The CDR3 totals 14 residues. CDR1 is LNHDA and CDR2 is SQIVND in the germline V gene (reference sequence). Unmatched junction bases numbered 9, after V lost 7 bases and J lost 6 bases. CDR3 loop: CASTPGQGHNGYTF. In nucleotides, the CDR3 is TGTGCCAGTACCCCCGGACAGGGGCACAATGGCTACACCTTC.

The chain carries TRBV27 and TRBJ1-5, with D possibly TRBD1 on 6 matching bases. Trimming took off 0 bases at V and 7 bases at J, with 13 bases between the two ends. The CDR3 consists of 15 residues. Germline V lookup: CDR1 MNHEY, CDR2 SMNVEV (reference sequence). DNA for the CDR3: TGTGCCAGCAGTTTATCGCAGGGGCGGGGGCAGCCCCAGCATTTT. Its translation is CASSLSQGRGQPQHF.

This sequence joins TRBV9 and TRBJ2-1; 11 bases map to TRBD2. This CDR3 comprises 18 residues. CDR1 is SGDLS, CDR2 YYNGEE, per germline. Unmatched junction bases numbered 7, after V lost 2 bases and J lost 0 bases. CDR3 nucleotides: TGTGCCAGCAGCGTTGGGCTAGCGGGAGGAAACTCCTACAATGAGCAGTTCTTC. Amino acids: CASSVGLAGGNSYNEQFF.

In this sample, this clone turned up a few times. The V call is TRBV7-2, the J call TRBJ2-7; perhaps TRBD1 as D (6 bases). This CDR3 contains 14 residues. Trimming took 5 bases from V and 6 from J, leaving 17 bases between them. Germline V lookup: CDR1 SGHTA, CDR2 FQGNSA. CDR3 region: CASSQDVQGPEQYF. In DNA form, the CDR3 reads TGTGCCAGCAGCCAAGACGTTCAGGGGCCCGAGCAGTACTTC.